This T cell receptor (beta chain) was retrieved from a study of blood T cell repertoires in COVID-19. Study context: Researchers got acute and convalescent COVID-19 samples from the United States, Italy and Spain. Nucleic acid was either cDNA or gDNA, and it came from T cells, B-cell-depleted T cells, or PBMCs.

Per the original data handling: Amplified reference gene primers provided the basis for estimating nucleated cell counts. TCRdb keeps only in-frame clones here, not all; method: immunoSEQ multiplex PCR. V and J calls and clone size are given by that table; D and trimming were obtained from the DNA. This sample has 150,000 to 200,000 clones, with 84% found just once. Germline CDR1 KGHSH, CDR2 LQKENI. The ends were cut back, 2 bases at V and 4 bases at J, with 12 bases in the middle. The CDR3 extends over 15 amino acids. The chain recombines TRBV18 with TRBJ1-3; D remains ambiguous. Sequenced input: peripheral blood. The sequence came from a human donor with acute or convalescent COVID-19. The donor label of this sample is uncertain. CDR3 coding DNA: TGTGCCAGCTCACCAGGCAGAGCGGCGGGAAACACCATATATTTT. Protein sequence: CASSPGRAAGNTIYF. The entire variable domain, with the rest obtained from reference TRBV18 and TRBJ1-3, is as follows: NAGVMQNPRHLVRRRGQEARLRCSPMKGHSHVYWYRQLPEEGLKFMVYLQKENIIDESGMPKERFSAEFPKEGPSILRIQQVVRGDSAAYFCASSPGRAAGNTIYFGEGSWLTVV.